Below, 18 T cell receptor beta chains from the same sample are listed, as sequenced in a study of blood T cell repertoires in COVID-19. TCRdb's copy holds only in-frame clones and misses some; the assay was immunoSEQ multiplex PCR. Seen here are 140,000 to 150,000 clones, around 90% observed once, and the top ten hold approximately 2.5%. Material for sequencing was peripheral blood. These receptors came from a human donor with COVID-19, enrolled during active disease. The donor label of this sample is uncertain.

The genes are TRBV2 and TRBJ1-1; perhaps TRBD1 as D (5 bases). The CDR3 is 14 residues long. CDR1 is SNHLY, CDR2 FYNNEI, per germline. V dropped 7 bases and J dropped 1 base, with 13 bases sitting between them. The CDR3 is CASKEGPGNTEAFF. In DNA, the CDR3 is TGTGCCAGCAAGGAGGGACCGGGGAACACTGAAGCTTTCTTT.

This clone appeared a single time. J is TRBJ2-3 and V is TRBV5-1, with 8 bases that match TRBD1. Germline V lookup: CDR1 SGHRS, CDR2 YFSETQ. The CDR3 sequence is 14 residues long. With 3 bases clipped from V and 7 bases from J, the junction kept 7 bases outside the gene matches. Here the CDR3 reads CASSSGQASYTQYF. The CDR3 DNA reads TGCGCCAGCAGCTCGGGACAGGCGTCATATACGCAGTATTTT.

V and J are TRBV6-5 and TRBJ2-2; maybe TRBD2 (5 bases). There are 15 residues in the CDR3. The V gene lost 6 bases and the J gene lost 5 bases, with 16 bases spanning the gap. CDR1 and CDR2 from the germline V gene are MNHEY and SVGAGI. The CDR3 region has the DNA TGTGCCAGCAGGTCGGGGTACGTGGGAACCGGGGAGCTGTTTTTT. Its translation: CASRSGYVGTGELFF.

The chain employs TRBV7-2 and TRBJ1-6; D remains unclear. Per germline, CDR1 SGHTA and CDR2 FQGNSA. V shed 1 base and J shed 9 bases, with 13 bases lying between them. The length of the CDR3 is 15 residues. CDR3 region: CASSLVRGNSSPLHF. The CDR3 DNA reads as TGTGCCAGCAGCTTAGTACGCGGGAATAGTTCACCCCTCCACTTT.

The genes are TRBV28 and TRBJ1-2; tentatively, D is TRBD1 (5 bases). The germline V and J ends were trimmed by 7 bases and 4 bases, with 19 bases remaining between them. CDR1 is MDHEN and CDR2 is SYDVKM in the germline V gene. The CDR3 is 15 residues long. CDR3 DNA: TGTGCCAGCAAACCCTCGGGGGGGTCCGCCTATGGCTACACCTTC. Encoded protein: CASKPSGGSAYGYTF.

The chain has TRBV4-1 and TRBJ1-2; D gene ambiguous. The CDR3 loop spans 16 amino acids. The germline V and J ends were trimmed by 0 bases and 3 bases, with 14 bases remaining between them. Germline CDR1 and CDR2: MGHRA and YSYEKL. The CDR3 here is CASSQEPTPGDYGYTF. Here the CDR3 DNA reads TGCGCCAGCAGCCAAGAACCCACTCCCGGGGACTATGGCTACACCTTC.

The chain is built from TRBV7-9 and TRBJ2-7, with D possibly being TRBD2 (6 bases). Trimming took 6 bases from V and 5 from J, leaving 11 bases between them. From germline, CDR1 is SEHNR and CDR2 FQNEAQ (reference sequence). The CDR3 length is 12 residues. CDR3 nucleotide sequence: TGTGCCAGCAGGGAGGGCGGAAACGAGCAGTACTTC. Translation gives CASREGGNEQYF.

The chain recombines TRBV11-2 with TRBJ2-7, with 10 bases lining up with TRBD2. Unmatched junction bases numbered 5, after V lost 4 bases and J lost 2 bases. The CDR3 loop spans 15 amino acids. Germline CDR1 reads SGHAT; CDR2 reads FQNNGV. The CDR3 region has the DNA TGTGCCAGCAGCTCTTTAGCGGGGGGTCCCTACGAGCAGTACTTC. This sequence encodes CASSSLAGGPYEQYF.

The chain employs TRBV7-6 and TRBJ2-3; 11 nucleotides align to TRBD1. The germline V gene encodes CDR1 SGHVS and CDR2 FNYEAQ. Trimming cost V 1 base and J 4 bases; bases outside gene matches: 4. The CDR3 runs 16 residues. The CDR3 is CASSLGTGGRSDTQYF. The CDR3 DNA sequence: TGTGCCAGCAGCTTAGGGACAGGGGGCAGGTCAGATACGCAGTATTTT. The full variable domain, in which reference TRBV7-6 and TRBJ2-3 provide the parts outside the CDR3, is GAGVSQSPRYKVTKRGQDVALRCDPISGHVSLYWYRQALGQGPEFLTYFNYEAQQDKSGLPNDRFSAERPEGSISTLTIQRTEQRDSAMYRCASSLGTGGRSDTQYFGPGTRLTVL.

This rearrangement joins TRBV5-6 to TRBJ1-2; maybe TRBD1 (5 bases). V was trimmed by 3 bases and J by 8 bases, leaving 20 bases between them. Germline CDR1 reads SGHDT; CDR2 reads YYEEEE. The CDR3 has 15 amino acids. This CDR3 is CASSWMIGREGGYTF. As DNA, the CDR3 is TGTGCCAGCAGCTGGATGATCGGCAGGGAGGGCGGCTACACCTTC.

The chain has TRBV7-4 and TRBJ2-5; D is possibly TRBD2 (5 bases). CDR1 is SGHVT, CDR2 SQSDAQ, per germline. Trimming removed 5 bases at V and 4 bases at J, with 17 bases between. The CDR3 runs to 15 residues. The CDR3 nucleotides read TGTGCCAGCAGCCCCCGGCGGGTCGGGCTAGAGACCCAGTACTTC. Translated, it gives CASSPRRVGLETQYF.

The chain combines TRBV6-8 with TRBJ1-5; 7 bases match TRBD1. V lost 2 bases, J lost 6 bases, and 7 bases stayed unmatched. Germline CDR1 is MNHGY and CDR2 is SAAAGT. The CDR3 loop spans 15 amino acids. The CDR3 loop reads CASSYPDRERQPQHF. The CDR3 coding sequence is TGTGCCAGCAGTTACCCTGACAGGGAGCGTCAGCCCCAGCATTTT.

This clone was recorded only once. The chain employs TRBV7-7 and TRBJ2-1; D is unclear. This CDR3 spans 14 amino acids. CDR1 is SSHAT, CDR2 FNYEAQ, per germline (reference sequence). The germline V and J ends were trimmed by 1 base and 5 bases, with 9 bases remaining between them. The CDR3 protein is CASSLDLQNNEQFF. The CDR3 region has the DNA TGTGCCAGCAGCTTAGACCTACAGAACAATGAGCAGTTCTTC.

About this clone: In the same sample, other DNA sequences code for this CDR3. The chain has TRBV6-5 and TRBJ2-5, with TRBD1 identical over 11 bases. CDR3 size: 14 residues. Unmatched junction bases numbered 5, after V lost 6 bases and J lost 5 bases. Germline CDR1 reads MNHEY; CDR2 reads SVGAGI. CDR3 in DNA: TGTGCCAGCAGCCCCGGGACAGGGGGGGAGACCCAGTACTTC. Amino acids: CASSPGTGGETQYF.

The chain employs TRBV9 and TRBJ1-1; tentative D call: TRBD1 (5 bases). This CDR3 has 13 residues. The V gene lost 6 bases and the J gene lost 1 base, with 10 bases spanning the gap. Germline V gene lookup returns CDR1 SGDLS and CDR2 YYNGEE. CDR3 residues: CASTRGANTEAFF. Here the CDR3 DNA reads TGTGCCAGCACCCGTGGGGCGAACACTGAAGCTTTCTTT.

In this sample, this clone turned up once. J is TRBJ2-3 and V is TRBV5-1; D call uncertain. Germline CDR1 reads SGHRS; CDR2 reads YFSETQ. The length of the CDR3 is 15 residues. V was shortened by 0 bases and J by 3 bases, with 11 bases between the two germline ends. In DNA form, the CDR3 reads TGCGCCAGCAGCTTGGCGAACAGTCAGACAGATACGCAGTATTTT. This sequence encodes CASSLANSQTDTQYF.

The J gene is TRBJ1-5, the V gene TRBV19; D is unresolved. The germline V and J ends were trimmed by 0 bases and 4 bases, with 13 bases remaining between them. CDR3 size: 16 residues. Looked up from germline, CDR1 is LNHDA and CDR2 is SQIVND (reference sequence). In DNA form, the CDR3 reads TGTGCCAGTAGTATAGATATATCGATTGAGAATCAGCCCCAGCATTTT. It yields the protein CASSIDISIENQPQHF.

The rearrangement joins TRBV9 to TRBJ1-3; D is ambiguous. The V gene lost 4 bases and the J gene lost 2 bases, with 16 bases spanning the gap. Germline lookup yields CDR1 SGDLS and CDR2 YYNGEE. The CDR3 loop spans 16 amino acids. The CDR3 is CASSPPTVGAGNTIYF. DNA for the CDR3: TGTGCCAGCAGCCCACCTACGGTGGGAGCTGGAAACACCATATATTTT.